This TCR beta chain was recorded in a study of shared clonotypes between healthy human individuals. Findings and caveats of the study: The represented genetic and exposure-history diversity was limited by the small number of donors. How much donors shared clonotypes was expected to be affected by sequencing depth. The sharing of 5% to 6.5% of naive CD4 clonotypes was seen across a few donors.

Notes on this clone: As yet, its antigen is unknown.

TCRdb's copy holds only in-frame clones and misses some; the assay was immunoSEQ multiplex PCR. The table includes around 600,000 clones, 85% to 95% detected once. CDR3 size: 16 residues. As defined, naive CD8 cells were CD45RO-negative and positively selected for CCR7, with terminally differentiated effector memory CD45RA+ cells excluded. The sequenced sample was naive CD8+ T cells sorted from blood. The V gene is TRBV21-1, the J gene TRBJ2-1; the table's D call, TRBD2, was not checked against the DNA. TRBV21-1 has pseudogene status. The clonotype comes from a woman in her thirties in good health. The CDR3 sequence: CASSKVVRRWINEQFF. Here the CDR3 DNA reads TGTGCCAGCAGCAAAGTAGTGCGGAGGTGGATCAATGAGCAGTTCTTC.